The 23 T cell receptor beta chains presented below share a single source sample, sequenced in a study of blood T cell repertoires in COVID-19 (dated by TCRdb to about 2020). The protocol used for the library was the immunoSEQ multiplex PCR assay. TCRdb took over this immuneACCESS table, retaining in-frame rearrangements with V and J assigned. Such tables are incomplete; in checked studies, under half of the missing clones stem from an unresolved V gene, and the remainder is unexplained. Across this sample there are 150,000 to 200,000 clones, with 82% seen only once. The ten biggest clones cover about 8.4% of the sample. The source material was peripheral blood. These receptors were obtained from a woman between 65 and 79 years old with acute or convalescent COVID-19.

This chain uses TRBV28 with TRBJ1-3; 9 bases are shared with TRBD1. V trimming: 4 bases; J trimming: 1 base; junction bases outside the gene matches: 14. Looked up from germline, CDR1 is MDHEN and CDR2 is SYDVKM. CDR3 length equals 19 residues. The CDR3 sequence is CASSSGRDRALGSGNTIYF. CDR3 sequence (DNA): TGTGCCAGCAGTTCGGGTCGGGACAGGGCCCTGGGGTCTGGAAACACCATATATTTT.

V usage is TRBV28 and J usage is TRBJ2-5, with 9 bases that match TRBD2. V lost 2 bases, J lost 4 bases, and 5 bases stayed unmatched. The CDR3 runs 15 residues. CDR1 MDHEN and CDR2 SYDVKM come from the germline V gene. The CDR3 sequence is CASSLMREGRETQYF. CDR3 coding DNA: TGTGCCAGCAGTTTAATGCGGGAGGGCCGAGAGACCCAGTACTTC.

The rearrangement joins TRBV3-1 (or the pseudogene TRBV3-2) to TRBJ1-6, with D unresolved. The CDR3 has 14 residues. CDR1 is LGHDT, CDR2 YNNKEL, per germline (reference sequence). V was trimmed by 1 base and J by 5 bases, leaving 6 bases between them. This CDR3 is CASSQGLDNSPLHF. Written as DNA, the CDR3 is TGTGCCAGCAGCCAAGGACTCGATAATTCACCCCTCCACTTT.

V gene TRBV11-2 combines with J gene TRBJ2-1; TRBD2 matches 14 bases. With 5 bases clipped from V and 8 bases from J, the junction kept 5 bases outside the gene matches. Germline CDR1 SGHAT, CDR2 FQNNGV. The CDR3 loop spans 15 amino acids. The CDR3 sequence is CASSTRTSGRYEQFF. Here the CDR3 DNA reads TGTGCCAGCAGCACGCGGACTAGCGGGAGGTATGAGCAGTTCTTC.

The chain is built from TRBV5-1 and TRBJ1-4; D is unclear. The CDR3 runs 15 residues. In germline, CDR1 is SGHRS, CDR2 YFSETQ. Trimming removed 0 bases from V and 7 bases from J, with 13 bases in between. CDR3 residues: CASSLDGNGGEKLFF. For the CDR3, the DNA is TGCGCCAGCAGCTTGGACGGGAATGGAGGTGAAAAACTGTTTTTT.

This chain links TRBV4-3 with TRBJ2-1; D is unresolved. The germline V gene has CDR1 LGHNA and CDR2 YSLEER. V lost 0 bases, J lost 2 bases, and 8 bases lay in between. The CDR3 is 15 amino acids. CDR3 DNA sequence: TGCGCCAGCAGCCAAGACACTCCCACCTACAATGAGCAGTTCTTC. Its protein product is CASSQDTPTYNEQFF.

This chain connects TRBV3-1 (or the pseudogene TRBV3-2) to TRBJ2-5, with TRBD2 identical over 10 bases. Germline CDR1 LGHDT, CDR2 YNNKEL (reference sequence). With 2 bases clipped from V and 5 bases from J, the junction kept 2 bases outside the gene matches. CDR3 length: 14 residues. DNA of the CDR3: TGTGCCAGCAGCCAACCTAGCGGGAGCGAGACCCAGTACTTC. Residues: CASSQPSGSETQYF.

The rearrangement joins TRBV28 to TRBJ1-1; D is unresolved. Trimming took 3 bases from V and 11 from J, leaving 4 bases between them. The CDR3 loop spans 9 amino acids. CDR1 is MDHEN and CDR2 is SYDVKM in the germline V gene. In DNA form, the CDR3 reads TGTGCCAGCAGTTTCCGGGCTTTCTTT. Amino acids: CASSFRAFF. Variable domain in full (rest from reference TRBV28 and TRBJ1-1): DVKVTQSSRYLVKRTGEKVFLECVQDMDHENMFWYRQDPGLGLRLIYFSYDVKMKEKGDIPEGYSVSREKKERFSLILESASTNQTSMYLCASSFRAFFGQGTRLTVV.

This clone has only a few counts. The chain combines TRBV6-2 or TRBV6-3 with TRBJ1-1; D is perhaps TRBD1 (6 bases). The CDR3 length is 15 residues. Trimming cost V 4 bases and J 4 bases, with 16 bases left between them. CDR1 is MNHEY and CDR2 is SVGEGT in the germline V gene. The DNA of the CDR3 is TGTGCCAGCAGTTCCTGGGGCACAGGGAGCACTGAAGCTTTCTTT. This encodes CASSSWGTGSTEAFF.

This clone was detected a few times. The chain has TRBV29-1 and TRBJ1-2; D perhaps matches TRBD1 (6 bases). The ends were cut back, 0 bases at V and 8 bases at J, with 16 bases in the middle. Germline V CDR1 and CDR2: SQVTM, ANQGSEA. The CDR3 covers 14 residues. CDR3 sequence reads: CSVEEGPGAGGYTF. Written as DNA, the CDR3 is TGCAGCGTTGAAGAAGGCCCAGGGGCGGGCGGCTACACCTTC.

This sequence joins TRBV18 and TRBJ1-5; D is possibly TRBD1 (6 bases). This CDR3 has 16 amino acids. Germline lookup yields CDR1 KGHSH and CDR2 LQKENI. Trimming stripped 5 bases from V and 0 bases from J, with 14 bases between. Written as DNA, the CDR3 is TGTGCCAGCTCAGAACAGGGTAGTTATAGCAATCAGCCCCAGCATTTT. Its translation is CASSEQGSYSNQPQHF.

This chain connects TRBV27 to TRBJ1-2, with TRBD1 identical over 8 bases. There are 14 residues in the CDR3. The V gene's germline CDR1 is MNHEY and CDR2 SMNVEV (reference sequence). V lost 3 bases, J lost 4 bases, and 4 bases stayed unmatched. The chain's CDR3 is CASSFQGAGYGYTF. The CDR3 region has the DNA TGTGCCAGCAGTTTTCAGGGGGCAGGCTATGGCTACACCTTC.

This clone was seen a handful of times. The chain recombines TRBV11-3 with TRBJ2-1; 10 bases are shared with TRBD1. V shed 5 bases and J 12 bases; nucleotides not matched to a gene: 13. Germline values: CDR1 SGHNT, CDR2 YENEEA. The CDR3 spans 15 residues. The CDR3 DNA follows: TGTGCCAGCAGCACAGGGACAGGGGACATCCCCGTGCAGTTCTTC. Protein: CASSTGTGDIPVQFF.

V and J are TRBV28 and TRBJ2-3, with 10 bases identical to TRBD2. Germline-derived CDR1 and CDR2 are MDHEN and SYDVKM. The CDR3 has 16 residues. Losses at the gene ends were 3 bases for V and 2 bases for J; bases not matched to a gene: 5. The CDR3 region is CASSFPLAGTTDTQYF. The CDR3, as DNA: TGTGCCAGCAGTTTCCCACTAGCGGGGACCACAGATACGCAGTATTTT.

This clone was recorded only once. V is TRBV6-5 and J is TRBJ1-2, with TRBD1 matching over 9 bases. Germline V gives CDR1 MNHEY, CDR2 SVGAGI. V trimming: 5 bases; J trimming: 7 bases; junction bases outside the gene matches: 8. The CDR3 sequence is 14 residues long. The CDR3 DNA sequence: TGTGCCAGCAGTCCCTTTACAGGGGGCGGTGGCTACACCTTC. It is translated as CASSPFTGGGGYTF.

The V call is TRBV4-1, the J call TRBJ2-1; 11 nucleotides match TRBD2. Germline-derived CDR1 and CDR2 are MGHRA and YSYEKL. The CDR3 loop spans 21 amino acids. The V and J ends lost 0 bases and 6 bases, in that order; junction bases with no gene match: 19. CDR3 protein: CASSQDPRDSGRARGFNEQFF. Here the CDR3 DNA reads TGCGCCAGCAGCCAAGATCCTCGGGATAGCGGGAGGGCCAGAGGGTTCAATGAGCAGTTCTTC.

This rearrangement joins TRBV7-3 to TRBJ2-3; possibly TRBD1 for D (6 bases). The germline V gene has CDR1 SGHTA and CDR2 FQGTGA. V was cut by 5 bases and J by 2 bases, with 17 bases left in between. The CDR3 covers 16 residues. CDR3 DNA sequence: TGTGCCAGCAGCCCTTTGGTCGGGACACCCACAGATACGCAGTATTTT. This gives the protein CASSPLVGTPTDTQYF.

The chain links TRBV4-2 to TRBJ2-7, with D possibly TRBD2 on 5 matching bases. The length of the CDR3 is 16 residues. Trimming stripped 0 bases from V and 7 bases from J, with 19 bases between. Germline CDR1 is LGHNA and CDR2 is YNFKEQ. The CDR3 coding sequence is TGTGCCAGCAGCCAAGATAGGGTAGCGCGGTCGGGGGAGCAGTACTTC. Translated, it gives CASSQDRVARSGEQYF.

The chain's CDR3 is CASSTTANTEAFF. CDR3 DNA sequence: TGTGCCAGCAGCACCACAGCAAACACTGAAGCTTTCTTT. The rearrangement links TRBV5-6 to TRBJ1-1; D remains unclear. From germline, CDR1 is SGHDT and CDR2 YYEEEE. Trimming removed 4 bases at V and 2 bases at J, with 9 bases between. This CDR3 region has 13 residues.

V usage is TRBV5-1 and J usage is TRBJ1-1; no firm D call. Germline CDR1 SGHRS, CDR2 YFSETQ. V dropped 2 bases and J dropped 1 base, with 9 bases sitting between them. The CDR3 contains 14 residues. CDR3 sequence reads: CASSLAQPNTEAFF. The CDR3 nucleotides read TGCGCCAGCAGCTTAGCACAGCCGAACACTGAAGCTTTCTTT.

This chain links TRBV10-3 with TRBJ2-3, with 10 bases fitting TRBD1. Germline V gives CDR1 ENHRY, CDR2 SYGVKD. CDR3 length: 16 residues. Trimming cost V 10 bases and J 3 bases; bases outside gene matches: 13. The CDR3 reads CATRSDRGHQTDTQYF. For the CDR3, the DNA is TGTGCCACCAGATCTGACAGGGGGCATCAAACAGATACGCAGTATTTT.

The chain combines TRBV2 with TRBJ1-4, with TRBD1 matching over 12 bases. The CDR3 is made up of 15 amino acids. CDR1 and CDR2 (germline): SNHLY, FYNNEI. After removal of 6 bases from V and 6 bases from J, the junction contained 5 bases not matched to a gene. In DNA form, the CDR3 reads TGTGCCAGCAGGAGGGACAGGGGGCAATATGAAAAACTGTTTTTT. It specifies CASRRDRGQYEKLFF.

This clone was recorded a few times. The genes are TRBV19 and TRBJ2-6, with a possible D match to TRBD1 (6 bases). Trimming cost V 4 bases and J 1 base, with 11 bases left between them. Germline assignment: CDR1 LNHDA and CDR2 SQIVND (reference sequence). The length of the CDR3 is 16 residues. CDR3 nucleotides: TGTGCCAGTAGTAACCGAGGGGGTTCTGGGGCCAACGTCCTGACTTTC. This sequence encodes CASSNRGGSGANVLTF. The full variable domain, completed using reference TRBV19 and TRBJ2-6, is DGGITQSPKYLFRKEGQNVTLSCEQNLNHDAMYWYRQDPGQGLRLIYYSQIVNDFQKGDIAEGYSVSREKKESFPLTVTSAQKNPTAFYLCASSNRGGSGANVLTFGAGSRLTVL.